This is a list of T cell receptor beta chains from one sample in a study of cytomegalovirus exposure and HLA in healthy donors. Only in-frame clones appear in the TCRdb table, and some are missing; sequencing was by immunoSEQ multiplex PCR. The sample includes about 76,000 clones, about four fifths of them seen just once. The sequenced sample was PBMCs. All receptors derive from a woman in her twenties or thirties in good health and CMV-seronegative. Each CDR3 is given with its conserved first and last residue. Fields, in order: J gene, clone size, V gene, D gene, CDR3 protein, CDR3 DNA. A D gene is named only where the DNA matches it firmly. A row's size may be missing; if present it is once, few, many or a size class.

TRBJ2-4,NA,TRBV9,TRBD1,CASSPRQGADIQYF,TGTGCCAGCAGCCCCCGACAGGGGGCGGACATTCAGTACTTC
TRBJ2-1,NA,TRBV2,TRBD2,CASSPGTSGRGSNEQFF,TGTGCCAGCAGCCCCGGGACTAGCGGGAGGGGGTCCAATGAGCAGTTCTTC
TRBJ1-2,NA,TRBV19,NA,CASSIPDRNYGYTF,TGTGCCAGTAGTATCCCAGACAGGAACTATGGCTACACCTTC
TRBJ2-1,NA,TRBV5-1,NA,CASSLVAVEAYNEQFF,TGCGCCAGCAGCTTGGTTGCGGTCGAAGCCTACAATGAGCAGTTCTTC
TRBJ2-1,NA,TRBV5-1,NA,CASSLFDREPNEQFF,TGCGCCAGCAGCTTGTTTGACCGGGAACCCAATGAGCAGTTCTTC
TRBJ2-2,NA,TRBV5-1,NA,CASSSTGNTGELLF,TGCGCCAGCAGCTCTACAGGGAACACCGGGGAGCTGCTTTTT
TRBJ1-2,once,TRBV28,TRBD1,CASSLEGQGATGYGYTF,TGTGCCAGCAGTTTGGAGGGACAGGGGGCGACTGGATATGGCTACACCTTC
TRBJ2-5,NA,TRBV30,NA,CAWSEDRLETQYF,TGTGCCTGGAGCGAAGACAGGTTGGAGACCCAGTACTTC
TRBJ1-1,NA,TRBV5-1,NA,CASSLDGVEMNTEAFF,TGCGCCAGCAGCTTGGATGGAGTCGAGATGAACACTGAAGCTTTCTTT
TRBJ2-7,NA,TRBV11-2,TRBD1,CASSRRTGETYEQYF,TGTGCCAGCAGCCGCCGGACAGGGGAGACCTACGAGCAGTACTTC
TRBJ2-1,NA,TRBV19,NA,CASSIDRVRGDNEQFF,TGTGCCAGTAGTATAGACAGGGTACGCGGGGACAATGAGCAGTTCTTC
TRBJ2-1,NA,TRBV6-5,TRBD1,CASRRGPSGEQFF,TGTGCCAGCAGAAGGGGGCCCTCAGGGGAGCAGTTCTTC
TRBJ2-3,NA,TRBV4-2,TRBD2,CASSLIRLASGSTDTQYF,TGTGCCAGCAGCCTTATAAGGTTGGCTAGCGGGAGTACAGATACGCAGTATTTT